These T cell receptor beta chains were read from a single sample in a study of PD-1 blockade in classical Hodgkin lymphoma. TCRdb's table, derived via immunoSEQ multiplex PCR, lists solely in-frame clones and lacks some. The sample includes over 2,500 clones, roughly 79% seen only once; the top ten take approximately 24%. Sequenced here: CD8+ T cells from blood, sampled before the fourth cycle of nivolumab. These receptors were obtained from a human donor with classical Hodgkin lymphoma. Each CDR3 is given with its conserved first and last residue. The D gene is left open where the match is weak. Clone size is shown for a subset of rows, as once, few, many or a class of expanded clone.

v_call: TRBV15
j_call: TRBJ2-1
d_call: TRBD1
clone_size: -
cdr3_nt: TGTGCCACCAGCAGAGAAGGGCAGGGGGCTTACAATGAGCAGTTCTTC
cdr3_aa: CATSREGQGAYNEQFF

v_call: TRBV7-9
j_call: TRBJ2-7
d_call: -
clone_size: -
cdr3_nt: TGTGCCAGCAGCCCGCCCAGGGAATCAGGGCAGTACTTC
cdr3_aa: CASSPPRESGQYF

v_call: TRBV6-1
j_call: TRBJ2-2
d_call: -
clone_size: -
cdr3_nt: TGTGCCAGCAGTGAAGTCAGTTTGGGACAACGAGCCGGGGAGCTGTTTTTT
cdr3_aa: CASSEVSLGQRAGELFF

v_call: TRBV2
j_call: TRBJ2-1
d_call: TRBD1
clone_size: -
cdr3_nt: TGTGCCAGCAGTGAACCGGGACAGGGTGAGAATGAGCAGTTCTTC
cdr3_aa: CASSEPGQGENEQFF

v_call: TRBV5-6
j_call: TRBJ1-2
d_call: -
clone_size: few
cdr3_nt: TGTGCCAGCAGCTTGGTGGGAGATAACTATGGCTACACCTTC
cdr3_aa: CASSLVGDNYGYTF

v_call: TRBV13
j_call: TRBJ1-1
d_call: -
clone_size: -
cdr3_nt: TGTGCCAGCAGCTCGCCAGACGGGATGAACACTGAAGCTTTCTTT
cdr3_aa: CASSSPDGMNTEAFF

v_call: TRBV16
j_call: TRBJ2-7
d_call: -
clone_size: -
cdr3_nt: TGTGCCAGCAGCCAGGGTACGACCACCTACGAGCAGTACTTC
cdr3_aa: CASSQGTTTYEQYF

v_call: TRBV9
j_call: TRBJ1-2
d_call: -
clone_size: -
cdr3_nt: TGTGCCAGCACCTCGGGTGATGGGGCTTATGGCTACACCTTC
cdr3_aa: CASTSGDGAYGYTF

v_call: TRBV2
j_call: TRBJ1-2
d_call: -
clone_size: -
cdr3_nt: TGTGCCAGCATCCCAAGGGGGGGGCGCGACGACTATGGCTACACCTTC
cdr3_aa: CASIPRGGRDDYGYTF

v_call: TRBV15
j_call: TRBJ2-5
d_call: TRBD2
clone_size: -
cdr3_nt: TGTGCCACCACCTGGGGAGGGTCTCGAGAGACCCAGTACTTC
cdr3_aa: CATTWGGSRETQYF

v_call: TRBV7-9
j_call: TRBJ2-3
d_call: TRBD1
clone_size: -
cdr3_nt: TGTGCCAGCAGCTCGAAAGGACAGGGATCAGATACGCAGTATTTT
cdr3_aa: CASSSKGQGSDTQYF

v_call: TRBV28
j_call: TRBJ2-1
d_call: TRBD1
clone_size: few
cdr3_nt: TGTGCCAGCAGTTTTGGGAAGGGACAGGGCGAGTTCTTC
cdr3_aa: CASSFGKGQGEFF

v_call: TRBV6-5
j_call: TRBJ2-3
d_call: TRBD2
clone_size: once
cdr3_nt: TGTGCCAGCCAAGCGGGGGGGTTCACAGATACGCAGTATTTT
cdr3_aa: CASQAGGFTDTQYF

v_call: TRBV6-5
j_call: TRBJ1-4
d_call: TRBD1
clone_size: once
cdr3_nt: TGTGCCAGCAGTTCGGGACAGCCACCCTATGAAAAACTGTTTTTT
cdr3_aa: CASSSGQPPYEKLFF

v_call: TRBV18
j_call: TRBJ2-2
d_call: -
clone_size: -
cdr3_nt: TGTGCCAGCTCACCACCGGGTTGGGAGACCGGGGAGCTGTTTTTT
cdr3_aa: CASSPPGWETGELFF

v_call: TRBV7-9
j_call: TRBJ1-5
d_call: -
clone_size: -
cdr3_nt: TGTGCCAGCAGCTCCCAGAGAGAGGGGATGGCGCATCAGCCCCAGCATTTT
cdr3_aa: CASSSQREGMAHQPQHF

v_call: TRBV10-2
j_call: TRBJ2-3
d_call: TRBD2
clone_size: -
cdr3_nt: TGCGCCAGCAGGACCGGGACTAGCCTCACAGATACGCAGTATTTT
cdr3_aa: CASRTGTSLTDTQYF

v_call: TRBV7-6
j_call: TRBJ2-7
d_call: TRBD1
clone_size: -
cdr3_nt: TGTGCCAGCAGCTCCGACAGGGCCCCCGGAATTAGGGAGCAGTACTTC
cdr3_aa: CASSSDRAPGIREQYF

v_call: TRBV7-2
j_call: TRBJ1-1
d_call: TRBD1
clone_size: -
cdr3_nt: TGCGCCAGCAGCCAGAGGACAGGGAGGGAAGCTTTCTTT
cdr3_aa: CASSQRTGREAFF

v_call: TRBV9
j_call: TRBJ1-5
d_call: -
clone_size: -
cdr3_nt: TGTGCCAGCAGCGTAGGTGGGGGGCACAATCAGCCCCAGCATTTT
cdr3_aa: CASSVGGGHNQPQHF

v_call: TRBV28
j_call: TRBJ1-2
d_call: -
clone_size: -
cdr3_nt: TGTGCCAGCAGTTCTCTTCCTTGGGGGGGCGGCTATGGCTACACCTTC
cdr3_aa: CASSSLPWGGGYGYTF

v_call: TRBV7-9
j_call: TRBJ2-1
d_call: -
clone_size: few
cdr3_nt: TGTGCCAGCAGCTTGGGACTCGACTCCTACAATGAGCAGTTCTTC
cdr3_aa: CASSLGLDSYNEQFF

v_call: TRBV28
j_call: TRBJ2-5
d_call: -
clone_size: -
cdr3_nt: TGTGCCAGCAGCACTCCAGTGGGATGGGAGACCCAGTACTTC
cdr3_aa: CASSTPVGWETQYF

v_call: TRBV11-2
j_call: TRBJ2-4
d_call: -
clone_size: -
cdr3_nt: TGTGCCAGCAGCCCTCAGACTGATTTAGCCAAAAACATTCAGTACTTC
cdr3_aa: CASSPQTDLAKNIQYF

v_call: TRBV10-3
j_call: TRBJ1-1
d_call: -
clone_size: -
cdr3_nt: TGTGCCATCAGTGGTCCAGGGCTGAACACTGAAGCTTTCTTT
cdr3_aa: CAISGPGLNTEAFF

v_call: TRBV29-1
j_call: TRBJ1-1
d_call: -
clone_size: few
cdr3_nt: TGCAGCGTTGAATTGCGGCTTGCTGAAGCTTTCTTT
cdr3_aa: CSVELRLAEAFF

v_call: TRBV27
j_call: TRBJ2-1
d_call: -
clone_size: -
cdr3_nt: TGTGCCAGCAGTTTAGTTGAAGGGGCCAACAATGAGCAGTTCTTC
cdr3_aa: CASSLVEGANNEQFF

v_call: TRBV7-3
j_call: TRBJ1-1
d_call: -
clone_size: few
cdr3_nt: TGTGCCAGCAGCCCAACGGACAGCTTGACTGAAGCTTTCTTT
cdr3_aa: CASSPTDSLTEAFF

v_call: TRBV5-6
j_call: TRBJ2-4
d_call: -
clone_size: -
cdr3_nt: TGTGCCAGCAGCTTGGAACCTATCAAAAAGTCCAAAAACATTCAGTACTTC
cdr3_aa: CASSLEPIKKSKNIQYF

v_call: TRBV5-2
j_call: TRBJ1-4
d_call: -
clone_size: -
cdr3_nt: TGTGCCAGCAGCTTTTTGTCAACTAATGAAAAACTGTTTTTT
cdr3_aa: CASSFLSTNEKLFF

v_call: TRBV5-4
j_call: TRBJ1-1
d_call: TRBD1
clone_size: -
cdr3_nt: TGTGCCAGCAGCCCAAGGGACAGTCTCACTGAAGCTTTCTTT
cdr3_aa: CASSPRDSLTEAFF

v_call: TRBV9
j_call: TRBJ1-6
d_call: -
clone_size: few
cdr3_nt: TGTGCCAGCAGCGTAGGGGCTGAGTATAATTCACCCCTCCACTTT
cdr3_aa: CASSVGAEYNSPLHF

v_call: TRBV13
j_call: TRBJ2-2
d_call: -
clone_size: -
cdr3_nt: TGTGCCAGCAGCGTCGTAGTCGGGGAGCTGTTTTTT
cdr3_aa: CASSVVVGELFF

v_call: TRBV5-8
j_call: TRBJ2-1
d_call: -
clone_size: -
cdr3_nt: TGTGCCAGCAGCGAGGACCGAGTAGAGCAGTTCTTC
cdr3_aa: CASSEDRVEQFF

v_call: TRBV6-5
j_call: TRBJ2-5
d_call: -
clone_size: -
cdr3_nt: TGTGCCAGCAGTCACTCTGAACCCCGAGTGTGCCAGTACTTC
cdr3_aa: CASSHSEPRVCQYF

v_call: TRBV19
j_call: TRBJ2-1
d_call: TRBD2
clone_size: -
cdr3_nt: TGTGCCAGTCGCCTAACTAGCGCCGACTTTAGCTCCTACAATGAGCAGTTCTTC
cdr3_aa: CASRLTSADFSSYNEQFF

v_call: TRBV12-5
j_call: TRBJ2-7
d_call: -
clone_size: few
cdr3_nt: TGTGCTAGTGGTAACGCCCTGCTCGGGGAGCAGTACTTC
cdr3_aa: CASGNALLGEQYF

v_call: TRBV7-9
j_call: TRBJ1-2
d_call: -
clone_size: -
cdr3_nt: TGTGCCAGCAGCCGGGGGGGCTATGGCTACACCTTC
cdr3_aa: CASSRGGYGYTF

v_call: TRBV4-3
j_call: TRBJ1-2
d_call: TRBD1
clone_size: -
cdr3_nt: TGCGCCAGCAGCCAGATGGGGACAGGGCTCAACTATGGCTACACCTTC
cdr3_aa: CASSQMGTGLNYGYTF

v_call: TRBV9
j_call: TRBJ2-2
d_call: TRBD2
clone_size: -
cdr3_nt: TGTGCCAGCAGCACGGGAGGGGTGAACACCGGGGAGCTGTTTTTT
cdr3_aa: CASSTGGVNTGELFF

v_call: TRBV7-9
j_call: TRBJ2-6
d_call: -
clone_size: -
cdr3_nt: TGTGCCAGCAGGAATACAGGGTCAGGGGCCAACGTCCTGACTTTC
cdr3_aa: CASRNTGSGANVLTF

v_call: TRBV6-1
j_call: TRBJ1-5
d_call: -
clone_size: -
cdr3_nt: TGTGCCAGCACCCTAACAGAGAGCAATCAGCCCCAGCATTTT
cdr3_aa: CASTLTESNQPQHF

v_call: TRBV28
j_call: TRBJ2-5
d_call: -
clone_size: -
cdr3_nt: TGTGCCAGCAGTTTGAATGGGGGGACGGAGACCCAGTACTTC
cdr3_aa: CASSLNGGTETQYF

v_call: TRBV6-1
j_call: TRBJ1-4
d_call: -
clone_size: -
cdr3_nt: TGTGCCAGCAGCAATACAGGATTGATTAATGAAAAACTGTTTTTT
cdr3_aa: CASSNTGLINEKLFF

v_call: TRBV7-8
j_call: TRBJ2-5
d_call: TRBD2
clone_size: -
cdr3_nt: TGTGCCAGCAGCTTCGGACTAGCGGGGGGGTTGGAGACCCAGTACTTC
cdr3_aa: CASSFGLAGGLETQYF

v_call: TRBV28
j_call: TRBJ2-3
d_call: -
clone_size: once
cdr3_nt: TGTGCCAGCAGTCTCTCCTCGCGCGTGGATACGCAGTATTTT
cdr3_aa: CASSLSSRVDTQYF

v_call: TRBV7-9
j_call: TRBJ2-1
d_call: TRBD1
clone_size: few
cdr3_nt: TGTGCCAGCAGAAAAGAAAGGACAGGGGTAGATGAGCAGTTCTTC
cdr3_aa: CASRKERTGVDEQFF

v_call: TRBV5-6
j_call: TRBJ1-5
d_call: -
clone_size: -
cdr3_nt: TGTGCCAGCAGCTCCCACGCCAGTCAGCCCCAGCATTTT
cdr3_aa: CASSSHASQPQHF

v_call: TRBV29-1
j_call: TRBJ1-2
d_call: -
clone_size: -
cdr3_nt: TGCAGCGTTGTCTTTTACTCGAGCTCAGGCTACACCTTC
cdr3_aa: CSVVFYSSSGYTF